The next 19 T cell receptor beta chains were all read from a single sample in a study of blood T cell repertoires in COVID-19. Sequenced by immunoSEQ multiplex PCR; TCRdb stores in-frame clones only, minus some. The sample has over 250,000 clones; approximately 91% are singletons. The sequencing sample was made of peripheral blood. The receptors were gathered from a man in his fifties or sixties with acute or convalescent COVID-19.

This chain uses TRBV24-1 with TRBJ2-1; no clear D. The CDR3 is 16 amino acids. The germline V gene encodes CDR1 KGHDR and CDR2 SFDVKD. The germline V and J ends were trimmed by 2 bases and 3 bases, with 13 bases remaining between them. CDR3 in amino acids: CATSDSEAASYNEQFF. The CDR3 DNA follows: TGTGCCACCAGTGATTCCGAGGCCGCGAGCTACAATGAGCAGTTCTTC.

V and J are TRBV5-4 and TRBJ2-1; D unresolved. The germline gives CDR1 SGHNT, CDR2 YYREEE (reference sequence). This CDR3 contains 13 residues. Trimming stripped 1 base from V and 7 bases from J, with 9 bases between. The CDR3 is CASSLTTQNEQFF. For the CDR3, the DNA is TGTGCCAGCAGCTTGACTACTCAGAATGAGCAGTTCTTC.

This clone was picked up one time. The chain couples TRBV11-3 to TRBJ2-2; 8 bases match TRBD1. In germline, CDR1 is SGHNT, CDR2 YENEEA. V was clipped by 4 bases and J by 0 bases; unmatched bases: 10. CDR3 length: 18 residues. The CDR3 loop is CASSSWTGSSANTGELFF. The CDR3 DNA is TGTGCCAGCAGCTCCTGGACAGGGAGCTCCGCGAACACCGGGGAGCTGTTTTTT.

The V and J genes are TRBV6-1 and TRBJ1-5; 12 positions match TRBD1. J gave up 1 base and V 1 base, and 8 bases lay outside the gene matches. The germline gives CDR1 MNHNS, CDR2 SASEGT. This CDR3 has 19 amino acids. The CDR3 nucleotides are TGTGCCAGCAGTGAAGATCCGGGACAGGGGGCGCGAAGCAATCAGCCCCAGCATTTT. Its translation is CASSEDPGQGARSNQPQHF.

This clone was detected once. V gene TRBV9 combines with J gene TRBJ1-4; D may be TRBD1 (5 bases). This CDR3 has 13 residues. Germline values: CDR1 SGDLS, CDR2 YYNGEE. V lost 3 bases, J lost 10 bases, and 13 bases lay in between. CDR3 nucleotides: TGTGCCAGCAGCGGATCGTGGGGCGGAAAACTGTTTTTT. The encoded protein is CASSGSWGGKLFF. Full variable domain (missing parts from reference TRBV9 and TRBJ1-4): DSGVTQTPKHLITATGQRVTLRCSPRSGDLSVYWYQQSLDQGLQFLIQYYNGEERAKGNILERFSAQQFPDLHSELNLSSLELGDSALYFCASSGSWGGKLFFGSGTQLSVL.

This rearrangement joins TRBV27 to TRBJ2-7; D perhaps matches TRBD1 (5 bases). Trimming stripped 7 bases from V and 3 bases from J, with 13 bases between. The CDR3 is 13 residues long. The germline V gene has CDR1 MNHEY and CDR2 SMNVEV (reference sequence). The CDR3 region is CASIGTGGYEQYF. CDR3 coding DNA: TGTGCCAGCATCGGAACAGGCGGCTACGAGCAGTACTTC.

The genes are TRBV14 and TRBJ2-1; D ambiguous. The V gene lost 3 bases and the J gene lost 9 bases, with 12 bases spanning the gap. Germline-derived CDR1 and CDR2 are SGHDN and FVKESK. The CDR3 runs 13 residues. The CDR3 spells CASSQGIFGEQFF. The CDR3 nucleotides read TGTGCCAGCAGCCAGGGCATATTTGGTGAGCAGTTCTTC.

The CDR3 reads CASSLKPPGKSEKLFF. In DNA, the CDR3 is TGCGCCAGCAGCCTAAAACCGCCAGGGAAAAGCGAAAAACTGTTTTTT. The rearrangement uses TRBV5-1 and TRBJ1-4; TRBD1 might be the D (5 bases). This CDR3 comprises 16 residues. Germline V gene sequence: CDR1 SGHRS, CDR2 YFSETQ. Trimming removed 4 bases at V and 8 bases at J, with 21 bases between.

This rearrangement joins TRBV9 to TRBJ2-6, with D unclear. The CDR3 totals 15 residues. The V end lost 4 bases, the J end lost 1 base, and 9 bases lay between the germline ends. Per the germline V gene, CDR1 is SGDLS and CDR2 is YYNGEE. The CDR3 bases are TGTGCCAGCAGCACCCCGGGTTCTGGGGCCAACGTCCTGACTTTC. It translates to CASSTPGSGANVLTF.

The gene calls are TRBV13 and TRBJ2-2, with TRBD2 as a possible D gene (6 bases). The germline CDR1 and CDR2 sequences are PRHDT and FYEKMQ (reference sequence). The CDR3 has 15 amino acids. V was pared by 11 bases and J by 2 bases, with 18 bases between. The CDR3 loop reads CASREVRSNTGELFF. The DNA of the CDR3 is TGTGCCTCCAGGGAGGTCCGCTCCAACACCGGGGAGCTGTTTTTT.

CDR3 nucleotide sequence: TGCGCCAGCAGCTCCCAAGGGGACAGTACATACGAGCAGTACTTC. Translated: CASSSQGDSTYEQYF. This sequence joins TRBV5-1 and TRBJ2-7, with 7 nucleotides matching TRBD1. The CDR3 sequence is 15 residues long. Trimming removed 3 bases from V and 4 bases from J; junction bases left unmatched: 10. Germline V gene data show CDR1 as SGHRS and CDR2 as YFSETQ.

The chain employs TRBV18 and TRBJ2-7; 7 bases map to TRBD1. CDR1 and CDR2 (germline): KGHSH, LQKENI. Trimming at V came to 0 bases and at J to 0 bases, leaving 8 bases not matched to a gene. The CDR3 has 17 residues. The CDR3 protein is CASSPPTKTGSSYEQYF. The CDR3 DNA sequence: TGTGCCAGCTCACCACCGACGAAGACAGGGTCCTCCTACGAGCAGTACTTC.

This clone was observed a few times. V gene TRBV3-1 (or the pseudogene TRBV3-2) combines with J gene TRBJ2-3, with D tentatively TRBD1 (5 bases). V was clipped by 5 bases and J by 2 bases, with 29 bases between them. The length of the CDR3 is 20 residues. The germline V gene has CDR1 LGHDT and CDR2 YNNKEL (reference sequence). The CDR3 is CASSTQGSGIVGTNTDTQYF. CDR3 nucleotide sequence: TGTGCCAGCAGCACCCAGGGTTCAGGAATAGTGGGCACAAACACAGATACGCAGTATTTT.

The chain has TRBV5-6 and TRBJ2-7; D gene ambiguous. Trimming cost V 2 bases and J 0 bases, with 6 bases left between them. The germline gives CDR1 SGHDT, CDR2 YYEEEE. The CDR3 has 13 residues. The CDR3 is CASSFESSYEQYF. DNA of the CDR3: TGTGCCAGCAGCTTTGAGAGCTCCTACGAGCAGTACTTC.

This rearrangement joins TRBV4-1 to TRBJ2-1; tentative D call: TRBD2 (7 bases). CDR3 size: 15 residues. In germline, CDR1 is MGHRA, CDR2 YSYEKL. V lost 4 bases to trimming and J lost 5 bases, with 15 bases between them. The CDR3 DNA reads as TGCGCCAGCAGCCCCGGAGGGGGGGCGGACAATGAGCAGTTCTTC. It is translated as CASSPGGGADNEQFF.

The chain combines TRBV29-1 with TRBJ1-1, with 7 nucleotides matching TRBD1. Germline assignment: CDR1 SQVTM and CDR2 ANQGSEA. CDR3 length: 14 amino acids. V shed 5 bases and J 2 bases; nucleotides not matched to a gene: 8. The CDR3 DNA is TGCAGCGTTAGGGCAGGGGGTCGAAACACTGAAGCTTTCTTT. Residues: CSVRAGGRNTEAFF. Full variable domain (rest looked up from reference TRBV29-1 and TRBJ1-1): SAVISQKPSRDICQRGTSLTIQCQVDSQVTMMFWYRQQPGQSLTLIATANQGSEATYESGFVIDKFPISRPNLTFSTLTVSNMSPEDSSIYLCSVRAGGRNTEAFFGQGTRLTVV.

J is TRBJ1-2 and V is TRBV6-5, with 11 bases identical to TRBD1. V shed 2 bases, J shed 8 bases, and the junction held 4 bases outside the gene matches. CDR1 MNHEY and CDR2 SVGAGI come from the germline V gene. The CDR3 contains 14 residues. The CDR3 nucleotides read TGTGCCAGCAGTTACGGGACAGGGGGAAGGGGCTACACCTTC. Protein product: CASSYGTGGRGYTF.

The genes are TRBV7-2 and TRBJ2-1; weak D call: TRBD2 (5 bases). Trimming took 1 base from V and 2 from J, leaving 9 bases between them. The CDR3 sequence is 15 residues long. CDR1 and CDR2 (germline): SGHTA, FQGNSA. The CDR3 DNA reads TGTGCCAGCAGCTTAGGGACTGTGCCCTACAATGAGCAGTTCTTC. It codes for CASSLGTVPYNEQFF.

The chain joins TRBV29-1 to TRBJ1-2; 10 nucleotides align to TRBD1. CDR3 size: 13 residues. Germline CDR1 SQVTM, CDR2 ANQGSEA. Losses at the gene ends were 7 bases for V and 2 bases for J; bases not matched to a gene: 4. DNA for the CDR3: TGCAGCGCTCCGGGACAGGGGAACTATGGCTACACCTTC. Encoded protein: CSAPGQGNYGYTF.